Presented here are 20 T cell receptor beta chains from one specimen sequenced in a study of neoadjuvant nivolumab and ipilimumab in lung cancer. The protocol was immunoSEQ multiplex PCR, while the TCRdb copy is restricted to in-frame clones and leaves out a portion. Of about 18,000 clones listed, 87% are singletons. Sequenced material: peripheral blood, taken before neoadjuvant nivolumab, alone or with ipilimumab. The origin of the receptors is an adult with non-small cell lung cancer.

This chain connects TRBV15 to TRBJ2-7; the match to TRBD1 covers 9 bases. The J segment lost 4 bases and the V segment lost 5 bases, leaving 3 bases of the junction unmatched. The CDR3 is 13 residues long. Germline V gives CDR1 LNHNV, CDR2 YYDKDF (reference sequence). Here the CDR3 reads CATSGTGYYEQYF. The CDR3 DNA sequence: TGTGCCACCAGCGGGACAGGGTATTACGAGCAGTACTTC.

The V gene is TRBV4-1, the J gene TRBJ2-2, with 9 bases fitting TRBD2. V gave up 0 bases and J gave up 6 bases; unmatched junction bases: 5. The CDR3 length is 16 residues. Germline CDR1 and CDR2: MGHRA and YSYEKL. The CDR3 region is CASSQEETSGSGELFF. Here the CDR3 DNA reads TGCGCCAGCAGCCAAGAAGAAACTAGCGGGTCCGGGGAGCTGTTTTTT.

V gene TRBV14 combines with J gene TRBJ2-7, with no clear D. V was clipped by 2 bases and J by 0 bases, with 11 bases between them. From germline, CDR1 is SGHDN and CDR2 FVKESK. The CDR3 contains 15 residues. The CDR3 spells CASSQLGSNSYEQYF. The CDR3 DNA follows: TGTGCCAGCAGCCAATTGGGCAGCAACTCCTACGAGCAGTACTTC.

The CDR3 spells CASSLDPGPIYEQYF. In DNA, the CDR3 is TGCGCCAGCAGCTTGGATCCGGGACCGATCTACGAGCAGTACTTC. V usage is TRBV5-1 and J usage is TRBJ2-7; D might be TRBD1 or TRBD2, each matching 5 bases. The CDR3 has 15 residues. V lost 0 bases, J lost 3 bases, and 13 bases lay in between. CDR1 is SGHRS, CDR2 YFSETQ, per germline.

The rearrangement joins TRBV28 to TRBJ2-7, with 10 bases lining up with TRBD2. Germline V gives CDR1 MDHEN, CDR2 SYDVKM. V dropped 4 bases and J dropped 2; count of bases not matched to a gene: 8. The CDR3 sequence is 16 residues long. CDR3 sequence reads: CASSSTSGKGPYEQYF. The CDR3 DNA sequence: TGTGCCAGCAGTTCAACTAGCGGGAAGGGGCCCTACGAGCAGTACTTC.

The CDR3 region is CASSQDVGAGEYF. CDR3 in DNA: TGTGCCAGCAGCCAAGATGTAGGGGCAGGGGAGTACTTC. This chain links TRBV4-2 with TRBJ2-7; D might be TRBD1 (6 bases). The CDR3 extends over 13 amino acids. V shed 0 bases and J shed 11 bases, with 14 bases lying between them. CDR1 and CDR2 (germline): LGHNA, YNFKEQ.

This clone has just one count. For the CDR3, the DNA is TGCGCCAGCAGCGAAACAGGAGTGGCTAATGAAAAACTGTTTTTT. It codes for CASSETGVANEKLFF. J is TRBJ1-4 and V is TRBV5-1; weak D call: TRBD1 (5 bases). Germline-derived CDR1 and CDR2 are SGHRS and YFSETQ. Trimming removed 4 bases from V and 3 bases from J, with 13 bases in between. This CDR3 spans 15 amino acids. Combining the CDR3 with reference TRBV5-1 and TRBJ1-4 gives the whole variable domain KAGVTQTPRYLIKTRGQQVTLSCSPISGHRSVSWYQQTPGQGLQFLFEYFSETQRNKGNFPGRFSGRQFSNSRSEMNVSTLELGDSALYLCASSETGVANEKLFFGSGTQLSVL.

The V call is TRBV30, the J call TRBJ2-5; 14 positions agree with TRBD2. Looked up from germline, CDR1 is GTSNPN and CDR2 is SVGIG (reference sequence). This CDR3 contains 15 residues. Losses at the gene ends were 3 bases for V and 7 bases for J; bases not matched to a gene: 7. The DNA for the CDR3 is TGTGCCTGGAGCTCAGGGACTAGCGGGAGTGTGACCCAGTACTTC. Translated, it gives CAWSSGTSGSVTQYF.

This clone occurred once. The CDR3 DNA reads TGTGCCAGCAGCCCCCAGCGGGAGGTGTCCTACAATGAGCAGTTCTTC. Protein: CASSPQREVSYNEQFF. This rearrangement joins TRBV11-1 to TRBJ2-1; TRBD2 agrees at 9 bases. Germline assignment: CDR1 SGHAT and CDR2 FQDESV (reference sequence). V was clipped by 5 bases and J by 1 base; unmatched bases: 6. The CDR3 runs 16 residues.

Concerning this clone: The germline gene is not matched at one end of the junction; a read error may be the cause. V gene TRBV7-9 combines with J gene TRBJ2-7; 9 positions match TRBD2. The CDR3 contains 13 residues. CDR1 and CDR2 from the germline V gene are SEHNR and FQNEAQ (reference sequence). The CDR3 nucleotides read TGTGCCAGCAGTTTAGCGGGAGCCTACGAGCAGTACTTC. Translating gives CASSLAGAYEQYF. Filled out from reference TRBV7-9 and TRBJ2-7, the complete variable domain reads DTGVSQNPRHKITKRGQNVTFRCDPISEHNRLYWYRQTLGQGPEFLTYFQNEAQLEKSRLLSDRFSAERPKGSFSTLEIQRTEQGDSAMYLCASSLAGAYEQYFGPGTRLTVT.

J is TRBJ2-5 and V is TRBV9; either TRBD1 or TRBD2 may fit D (6 bases each). Germline loops: CDR1 SGDLS, CDR2 YYNGEE. CDR3 size: 15 residues. With 5 bases removed from V and 1 base from J, the gap between germline ends came to 15 bases. The CDR3 region has the DNA TGTGCCAGCAGTGGAGGGGGGACCCCCCAAGAGACCCAGTACTTC. It is translated as CASSGGGTPQETQYF.

J is TRBJ1-1 and V is TRBV4-1, with TRBD1 as a possible D gene (5 bases). CDR3 length: 13 residues. V gave up 4 bases and J gave up 0 bases, with 6 bases separating them. CDR1 MGHRA and CDR2 YSYEKL come from the germline V gene. Written as DNA, the CDR3 is TGCGCCAGCAGCCTACAGGTGAACACTGAAGCTTTCTTT. Its protein is CASSLQVNTEAFF.

This chain uses TRBV18 with TRBJ2-3; D is unresolved. The CDR3 contains 13 residues. Per germline, CDR1 KGHSH and CDR2 LQKENI. The V and J ends lost 2 bases and 2 bases respectively, with 5 bases between them. CDR3 nucleotides: TGTGCCAGCTCACCAGGGAACACAGATACGCAGTATTTT. Its translation is CASSPGNTDTQYF.

The V call is TRBV15, the J call TRBJ2-1; 10 positions match TRBD2. Trimming cost V 4 bases and J 3 bases; bases outside gene matches: 6. The CDR3 has 16 amino acids. The germline CDR1 and CDR2 sequences are LNHNV and YYDKDF (reference sequence). Here the CDR3 DNA reads TGTGCCACCAGCAAGGGTTCTAGCGGGAGCTACAATGAGCAGTTCTTC. Encoded protein: CATSKGSSGSYNEQFF.

J is TRBJ2-7 and V is TRBV5-1; D gene uncertain. Trimming cost V 0 bases and J 6 bases, with 13 bases left between them. The CDR3 is 14 amino acids. Looked up from germline, CDR1 is SGHRS and CDR2 is YFSETQ. CDR3 sequence reads: CASSLGSQRTEQYF. CDR3 in DNA: TGCGCCAGCAGCTTGGGGAGCCAGAGAACCGAGCAGTACTTC. Full variable domain (remainder filled in from reference TRBV5-1 and TRBJ2-7): KAGVTQTPRYLIKTRGQQVTLSCSPISGHRSVSWYQQTPGQGLQFLFEYFSETQRNKGNFPGRFSGRQFSNSRSEMNVSTLELGDSALYLCASSLGSQRTEQYFGPGTRLTVT.

The V and J genes are TRBV7-9 and TRBJ2-7, with a weak D call TRBD1 (6 bases). V was shortened by 5 bases and J by 2 bases, with 10 bases between the two germline ends. CDR3 size: 13 residues. Germline values: CDR1 SEHNR, CDR2 FQNEAQ (reference sequence). The DNA of the CDR3 is TGTGCCAGCAGCCCCCGGACAGCCTACGAGCAGTACTTC. It is translated as CASSPRTAYEQYF.

The rearrangement joins TRBV11-2 to TRBJ2-7; 9 bases align to TRBD1. The CDR3 length is 18 residues. J lost 0 bases, V lost 6 bases, and 15 bases had no gene match. In germline, CDR1 is SGHAT, CDR2 FQNNGV. CDR3 coding DNA: TGTGCCAGCAGTAAAGGGACAGGGAAGCGCGGGAGCTCCTACGAGCAGTACTTC. This sequence encodes CASSKGTGKRGSSYEQYF.

V is TRBV4-1 and J is TRBJ2-3; D not resolved. Germline lookup yields CDR1 MGHRA and CDR2 YSYEKL. This CDR3 region has 14 residues. V was shortened by 1 base and J by 0 bases, with 5 bases between the two germline ends. CDR3 bases: TGCGCCAGCAGCCAAGTGGCAAGCACAGATACGCAGTATTTT. Amino acids: CASSQVASTDTQYF.

The chain is built from TRBV29-1 and TRBJ1-1; no clear D gene. Trimming removed 5 bases at V and 0 bases at J, with 16 bases between. CDR3 length: 15 residues. Germline-derived CDR1 and CDR2 are SQVTM and ANQGSEA. The CDR3 nucleotides are TGCAGCGTTCGAAGGCCTACGGGCATGAACACTGAAGCTTTCTTT. Translation gives CSVRRPTGMNTEAFF.

The rearrangement links TRBV29-1 to TRBJ2-1; possibly TRBD2 for D (5 bases). V was shortened by 4 bases and J by 0 bases, with 10 bases between the two germline ends. The CDR3 covers 14 residues. Looked up from germline, CDR1 is SQVTM and CDR2 is ANQGSEA. DNA for the CDR3: TGCAGCGTTGTGCGGGCGGGCTCCTACAATGAGCAGTTCTTC. Translation gives CSVVRAGSYNEQFF.